A single sample gave rise to the 6 T cell receptor beta chains below, sequenced in a study of T cells in women clearing cervical HPV infection (dated by TCRdb to the late 2010s). Library preparation was by the immunoSEQ multiplex PCR assay. The clones in this table, taken by TCRdb from immuneACCESS, are in-frame only. Not every clone is retained; where verified, under half of the shortfall comes from an unresolved V gene, and the cause of the rest is unknown. This sample's table has entries for fewer than 30,000 clones. The leading ten clones occupy roughly 4% of the sample. Sequencing was done on a sample of blood buffy coat. The receptors here all came from a woman between 18 and 69 years old with a cervical HPV16 infection that either progressed to CIN3+ or cleared (not recorded which).

This clone ranks as medium-sized (0.01 to 0.1%) in terms of frequency. The read stops 3 residues short of the end of the CDR3; the missing end is completed from the germline J gene. The chain carries TRBV14 and TRBJ1-1, with D possibly matching TRBD1 (5 bases). Germline assignment: CDR1 SGHDN and CDR2 FVKESK. The ends were cut back, 0 bases at V and 6 bases at J, with 8 bases in the middle. This CDR3 has 13 residues. The DNA read from the CDR3 is TGTGCCAGCAGCCAAGATCGGGGGGCTGAA. Translation gives CASSQDRGAE. In full, the CDR3 is CASSQDRGAEAFF.

Remarks on this clone: Coverage ceases 3 residues before the CDR3 finishes, and the germline J gene fills in the end. This chain uses TRBV6-2 or TRBV6-3 with TRBJ1-1; D gene uncertain. The germline gives CDR1 MNHEY, CDR2 SVGEGT. The CDR3 runs to 11 residues. The CDR3 protein is CASSYPGMAFF. Partial CDR3 DNA: TGTGCCAGCAGTTACCCGGGGATG.

Comments on this clone: The read falls 3 residues short of the CDR3 end, and the missing part is taken from the germline J gene. The chain joins TRBV2 to TRBJ2-3, with 8 nucleotides matching TRBD2. V was pared by 5 bases and J by 5 bases, with 6 bases of the junction left unmatched. CDR3 length: 14 amino acids. The germline CDR1 and CDR2 sequences are SNHLY and FYNNEI. The CDR3 here is CASSSGLVGDTQYF. The CDR3 bases that were read are TGTGCCAGCAGTTCGGGACTAGTAGGAGATACG.

About this clone itself: Read sequence stops 3 residues before the CDR3 end, and the germline J gene provides the missing end. The chain is built from TRBV20-1 and TRBJ1-5; D might be TRBD1 (6 bases). V was trimmed by 3 bases and J by 5 bases, leaving 14 bases between them. Germline CDR1 DFQATT, CDR2 SNEGSKA (reference sequence). The CDR3 loop spans 14 amino acids. The CDR3 region is CSASWQGNDQPQHF. The sequenced CDR3 bases are TGCAGTGCTAGCTGGCAGGGGAACGATCAGCCC.

As for this clone: The read is 3 residues too short to cover the CDR3 end, so that end is filled in from the germline J gene. The rearrangement uses TRBV20-1 and TRBJ2-5; 7 nucleotides align to TRBD2. CDR1 is DFQATT and CDR2 is SNEGSKA in the germline V gene (reference sequence). Losses at the gene ends were 3 bases for V and 5 bases for J; bases not matched to a gene: 15. This CDR3 has 16 residues. The sequenced CDR3 bases are TGCAGTGCTAGTAGCCCCCAAGCGGGGAGGGGTGAGACC. This gives the protein CSASSPQAGRGET. The whole CDR3 protein is CSASSPQAGRGETQYF.

In regard to this clone: The DNA ends 3 residues before the CDR3 does, and the rest of the CDR3 is filled in from the germline J gene. V usage is TRBV7-6 and J usage is TRBJ1-1; TRBD1 might be the D (5 bases). Trimming left V 2 bases short and J 1 base short, with 14 bases between. The CDR3 extends over 16 amino acids. Germline V gives CDR1 SGHVS, CDR2 FNYEAQ. The sequenced part of the CDR3 DNA is TGTGCCAGCAGCTTAAATCCCGCAGGGAAGAACACTGAA. As protein: CASSLNPAGKNTE. In full, the CDR3 is CASSLNPAGKNTEAFF.